Given below is one T cell receptor (beta chain) in context. These data come from a study of regulatory T cells in long-lasting Graves disease. Indicated time point: newly diagnosed GD, antithyroid drugs for less than 3 months. The TCR library was made from RNA extracted from PBMCs. Deletions cut 3 bases from V and 4 bases from J, with 13 bases between. The CDR3 is 14 amino acids. CDR1 is MNHNS, CDR2 SASEGT, per germline. The TCR beta library used iRepertoire HTBI primers with Arm-PCR amplification of CDR3. TCRdb re-derived calls from the multiplex PCR reads in MiXCR, one entry per CDR3 protein. The sample comprises hundreds of thousands of distinct CDR3 sequences, 15% to 20% of which are singletons, and 15% to 20% rests with the top ten. The same sample was also studied in work on T cells in Graves' hyperthyroidism and ophthalmopathy.

This sequence originates from a woman in her thirties with Graves disease. This specimen consisted of peripheral blood mononuclear cells (PBMCs), obtained at new diagnosis, from a patient treated with antithyroid drugs. The rearrangement links TRBV6-1 to TRBJ2-7, with D hard to call. The CDR3 DNA is TGTGCCAGCAGTGATCGAGGACGGTTATACGAGCAGTACTTC. Its translation: CASSDRGRLYEQYF.